A few counts support the clone carrying this TCR beta chain. The antigen is not known. Inclusion characteristics of ophthalmopathy patients comprised a Clinical Activity Score of at least 3, a NOSPECS grade of at least 4, and duration under 3 months. The diagnoses drew upon clinical symptoms, serum thyroxine and TRAb, thyroid ultrasound and orbital computed tomography. These data come from a study of T cells in Graves' hyperthyroidism and ophthalmopathy. Study as a whole: Pretreatment peripheral blood was obtained at initial diagnosis.

General study findings and limits: Blood also contained most expanded thyroid clonotypes above 0.001.

RNA transcripts gave rise to amplified TCR beta CDR3 regions. A first-round RT-PCR of the TCR CDR3 used the HTBI primer set. Each CDR3 protein is one row after TCRdb ran MiXCR on the multiplex PCR reads. Of more than 500,000 distinct CDR3 sequences in the sample, about 16% were seen once. The receptor was isolated from a woman aged 25 to 39 with Graves' ophthalmopathy. Sequencing was carried out using blood.

The CDR3 coding sequence is TGTGCCAGCGGGGGATTGGGGAAGGGGAGGACAGATACGCAGTATTTT. Protein: CASGGLGKGRTDTQYF. This chain uses TRBV11-2 with TRBJ2-3, with D tentatively TRBD2 (6 bases). The length of the CDR3 is 16 residues. Trimming stripped 8 bases from V and 3 bases from J, with 21 bases between. Germline lookup yields CDR1 SGHAT and CDR2 FQNNGV.